A selection of T cell receptor beta chains follows, all from one sample in a study of cytomegalovirus exposure and HLA in healthy donors. Assay: immunoSEQ multiplex PCR; the TCRdb copy retains only in-frame clones and omits some. The sample lists roughly 200,000 clones, 79% seen once, with about 4.6% in the top ten. Sequencing was performed on PBMCs. Receptors originate from a woman between 25 and 40 years old in good health and CMV-seropositive. Each CDR3 is given with its conserved first and last residue. Each record gives: J gene, V gene, D gene, CDR3 length, clone size, CDR3 protein, CDR3 DNA. The D gene is left open where the match is weak. A row's size may be missing; if present it is once, few, many or a size class.

TRBJ1-4 TRBV6-6 TRBD1 13 once CAISDRGREKLFF TGTGCCATTTCGGACAGGGGGAGGGAAAAACTGTTTTTT
TRBJ1-1 TRBV2 . 11 few CATYMNTEAFF TGCGCCACCTATATGAACACTGAAGCTTTCTTT
TRBJ2-5 TRBV5-4 TRBD2 17 . CASTRGLAGGDQETQYF TGTGCCAGCACCCGTGGACTAGCGGGGGGGGACCAAGAGACCCAGTACTTC
TRBJ2-7 TRBV6-5 . 14 . CASSSGPATYEQYF TGTGCCAGCAGTTCAGGGCCAGCTACCTACGAGCAGTACTTC
TRBJ1-1 TRBV6-6 . 14 . CASTEGFLNTEAFF TGTGCCAGCACTGAGGGTTTCTTGAACACTGAAGCTTTCTTT
TRBJ1-1 TRBV11-3 TRBD1 14 once CASSLSGTGYRAFF TGTGCCAGCAGCTTATCCGGGACAGGGTATCGAGCTTTCTTT
TRBJ2-1 TRBV9 TRBD1 15 . CASSVQPGTGSEQFF TGTGCCAGCAGCGTACAACCCGGGACAGGGAGTGAGCAGTTCTTC
TRBJ2-1 TRBV9 TRBD1 15 . CASSVGGRGNNEQFF TGTGCCAGCAGCGTAGGCGGCAGGGGGAACAATGAGCAGTTCTTC
TRBJ1-2 TRBV9 . 17 . CASSVGQSDMLAYGYTF TGTGCCAGCAGCGTAGGACAATCCGATATGTTGGCCTATGGCTACACCTTC
TRBJ2-5 TRBV5-5 TRBD1 15 . CASIGAPRGQETQYF TGTGCCAGCATCGGGGCCCCCAGGGGGCAAGAGACCCAGTACTTC
TRBJ2-3 TRBV11-2 . 14 . CASSLYGRSQPQYF TGTGCCAGCAGCTTATACGGGAGATCCCAGCCGCAGTATTTT
TRBJ2-3 TRBV12-5 . 14 . CASGSPPGTDTQYF TGTGCTAGTGGCTCACCCCCAGGGACAGATACGCAGTATTTT
TRBJ2-3 TRBV21-1 . 17 once CASSKKEGPRLTDTQYF TGTGCCAGCAGCAAAAAGGAGGGGCCTAGGCTCACAGATACGCAGTATTTT
TRBJ2-7 TRBV7-6 . 15 . CASSLGQGLSYEQYF TGTGCCAGCAGCTTAGGGCAGGGTTTGTCTTACGAGCAGTACTTC
TRBJ1-2 TRBV7-2 TRBD1 14 . CASSLYRRGQGYTF TGTGCCAGCAGCTTATATAGGAGGGGGCAAGGCTACACCTTC
TRBJ1-2 TRBV5-1 . 13 . CASRTTGDYGYTF TGCGCCAGCAGGACGACAGGAGACTATGGCTACACCTTC
TRBJ2-5 TRBV18 . 12 . CASSPLQETQYF TGTGCCAGCTCACCCCTCCAAGAGACCCAGTACTTC
TRBJ2-3 TRBV4-1 . 12 . CASSRAEDTQYF TGCGCCAGCAGCCGGGCCGAAGATACGCAGTATTTT
TRBJ1-3 TRBV5-4 . 15 . CASSSRTGSGNTIYF TGTGCCAGCAGCTCCCGAACAGGGTCTGGAAACACCATATATTTT
TRBJ2-1 TRBV6-4 . 15 few CASSASSGKNDEQFF TGTGCCAGCAGTGCGTCTTCCGGGAAGAACGATGAGCAGTTCTTC
TRBJ1-5 TRBV7-8 . 14 . CASSLGPGNQPQHF TGTGCCAGCAGCTTAGGGCCGGGGAATCAGCCCCAGCATTTT
TRBJ2-7 TRBV6-5 . 14 . CASSYSRGGYEQYF TGTGCCAGCAGTTACTCGAGAGGGGGCTACGAGCAGTACTTC
TRBJ1-5 TRBV4-3 . 16 . CASSQDRGLTNQPQHF TGCGCCAGCAGCCAAGATCGGGGGTTGACCAATCAGCCCCAGCATTTT
TRBJ2-2 TRBV19 TRBD2 15 . CASRTLAGVAGELFF TGTGCCAGTAGGACCCTAGCGGGAGTGGCCGGGGAGCTGTTTTTT
TRBJ2-7 TRBV9 . 15 few CASSVGGSGAYEQYF TGTGCCAGCAGCGTAGGAGGTAGCGGAGCCTACGAGCAGTACTTC
TRBJ1-1 TRBV27 TRBD1 14 . CASRRQGHYTEAFF TGTGCCAGCAGGCGACAGGGACATTACACTGAAGCTTTCTTT
TRBJ1-2 TRBV27 . 16 . CASSPSPGFANYGYTF TGTGCCAGCAGTCCCTCCCCAGGGTTCGCGAACTATGGCTACACCTTC
TRBJ2-1 TRBV5-1 TRBD2 16 . CASGGLAGDRGGEQFF TGCGCCAGCGGTGGACTAGCGGGGGACCGGGGAGGTGAGCAGTTCTTC
TRBJ1-5 TRBV2 . 12 . CASGEDIQPQHF TGTGCCAGCGGGGAAGATATTCAGCCCCAGCATTTT
TRBJ2-6 TRBV11-2 TRBD2 16 . CASSLAGGTGANVLTF TGTGCCAGCAGCTTAGCGGGGGGGACTGGGGCCAACGTCCTGACTTTC
TRBJ1-1 TRBV2 . 14 . CASSEARQSIETFF TGTGCCAGCAGTGAAGCCAGACAGTCTATTGAAACTTTCTTT
TRBJ2-3 TRBV4-1 . 16 . CASSQAEGALTDTQYF TGCGCCAGCAGCCAAGCTGAAGGGGCCCTCACAGATACGCAGTATTTT
TRBJ1-2 TRBV9 TRBD1 15 . CASSVAGQINYGYTF TGTGCCAGCAGCGTAGCGGGACAGATTAACTATGGCTACACCTTC
TRBJ2-7 TRBV6-6 . 14 . CAAQRAPEGYEQYF TGTGCCGCCCAGAGGGCCCCCGAGGGATACGAGCAGTACTTC
TRBJ2-1 TRBV6-6 . 12 . CASSYDGSGRFF TGTGCCAGCAGTTACGACGGGTCCGGTCGGTTCTTC
TRBJ2-7 TRBV11-3 . 15 . CASSPHSVLTYEQYF TGTGCCAGCAGCCCCCATAGTGTCCTTACCTACGAGCAGTACTTC
TRBJ2-7 TRBV6-5 . 15 . CASSTTSYGIYEQYF TGTGCCAGCAGTACAACTAGCTATGGGATCTACGAGCAGTACTTC
TRBJ2-1 TRBV11-2 . 15 . CASSLNPTGDNEQFF TGTGCCAGCAGCTTAAACCCGACGGGGGACAATGAGCAGTTCTTC
TRBJ1-1 TRBV2 TRBD1 13 . CASSEQGGTEAFF TGTGCCAGCAGTGAGCAGGGGGGAACTGAAGCTTTCTTT